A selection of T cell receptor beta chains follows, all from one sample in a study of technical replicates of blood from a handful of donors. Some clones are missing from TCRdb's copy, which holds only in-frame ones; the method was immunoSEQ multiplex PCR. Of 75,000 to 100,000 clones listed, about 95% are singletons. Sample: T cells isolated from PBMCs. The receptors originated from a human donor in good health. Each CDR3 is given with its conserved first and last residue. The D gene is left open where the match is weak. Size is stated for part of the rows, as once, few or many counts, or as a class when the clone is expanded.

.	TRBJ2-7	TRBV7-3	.	TGTGCCAGCAGCTTATCCGGGGGAACGGCCTACGAGCAGTACTTC	CASSLSGGTAYEQYF
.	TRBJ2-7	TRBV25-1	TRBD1	TGTGCCAGCAGTGACGTGAACAGGGGCGAGCAGTACTTC	CASSDVNRGEQYF
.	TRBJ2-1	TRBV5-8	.	TGTGCCAGCAGCTTCCAAACTACATGGCCAGTGCAGTTCTTC	CASSFQTTWPVQFF
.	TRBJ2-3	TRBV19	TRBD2	TGTGCCAGTAGCCCATTTCTAGCGGGAGAATCAGCGGCTACGCAGTATTTT	CASSPFLAGESAATQYF
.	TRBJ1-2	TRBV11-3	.	TGTGCCAGCAGCTTGGAGAATCGAGAAAACTATGGCTACACCTTC	CASSLENRENYGYTF
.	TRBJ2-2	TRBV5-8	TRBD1	TGTGCCAGCAGCGGTCTAGGCAGGGGGATCACCGGGGAGCTGTTTTTT	CASSGLGRGITGELFF
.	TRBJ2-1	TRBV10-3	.	TGTGCCATCAGTGAGTCGCTACAGAGCTCCTACAATGAGCAGTTCTTC	CAISESLQSSYNEQFF
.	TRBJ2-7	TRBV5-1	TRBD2	TGCGCCAGCAGCTTGCCTAGCGGGCCCTACGAGCAGTACTTC	CASSLPSGPYEQYF
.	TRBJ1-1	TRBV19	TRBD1	TGTGCCAGTAGTACGACAGGGGAGGGCACTGAAGCTTTCTTT	CASSTTGEGTEAFF
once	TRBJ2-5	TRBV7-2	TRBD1	TGTGCCAGCAGCCCCTACCATTTCCGGACAGGGATTGAGACCCAGTACTTC	CASSPYHFRTGIETQYF
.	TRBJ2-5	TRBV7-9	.	TGTGCCAGCAGCTCACCGGGGAAAGAGACCCAGTACTTC	CASSSPGKETQYF
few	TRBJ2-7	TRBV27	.	TGTGCCAGCAGTTTCGGACAGAACGAGCAGTACTTC	CASSFGQNEQYF
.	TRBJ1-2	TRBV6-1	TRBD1	TGTGCCAGCGACAGGGGGCTGGAGAATGGCTACACCTTC	CASDRGLENGYTF
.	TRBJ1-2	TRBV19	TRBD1	TGTGCCAGTAGTATACTTATCGAGGGGGCCAGCTATGGCTACACCTTC	CASSILIEGASYGYTF
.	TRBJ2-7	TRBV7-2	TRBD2	TGTGCCAGCAGCTTAATTCTAGCGGGATCCTACGAGCAGTACTTC	CASSLILAGSYEQYF
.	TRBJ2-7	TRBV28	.	TGTGCCAGCAGTTTAGGCCGACAGGCCAACTACGAGCAGTACTTC	CASSLGRQANYEQYF
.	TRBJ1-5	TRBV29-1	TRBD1	TGCAGCGTTGGACCAGGGGGGAACGACAATCAGCCCCAGCATTTT	CSVGPGGNDNQPQHF
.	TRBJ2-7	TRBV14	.	TGTGCCAGCTCTGGGGGCTTTGGGCCCCCTTTTGTGTACTTC	CASSGGFGPPFVYF
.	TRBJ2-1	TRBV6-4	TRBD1	TGTGCCAGCAGTATAAGGGGGGACAGGGGGCTTGGAGCAGGAATCAATGAGCAGTTCTTC	CASSIRGDRGLGAGINEQFF
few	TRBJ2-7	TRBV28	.	TGTGCCAGCAGTTTTCTTGGCAGGGCAACCGAGCAGTACTTC	CASSFLGRATEQYF
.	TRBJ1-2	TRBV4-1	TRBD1	TGCGCCAGCAGCCAAGTAGTTGGACAGGTTAACTATGGCTACACCTTC	CASSQVVGQVNYGYTF
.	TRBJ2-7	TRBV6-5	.	TGTGCCAGCAGTTATGACAGGACCTTCTACGAGCAGTACTTC	CASSYDRTFYEQYF
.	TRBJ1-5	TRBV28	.	TGTGCCAGCAAGAGACATCCCTCACAGCCCCAGCATTTT	CASKRHPSQPQHF
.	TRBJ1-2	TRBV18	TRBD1	TGTGCCAGCTCAGGGGACAGGGGGAAGAATGGCTACACCTTC	CASSGDRGKNGYTF
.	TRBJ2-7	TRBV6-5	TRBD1	TGTGCCAGCAGTCCCCACAGGGGGCTATACGAGCAGTACTTC	CASSPHRGLYEQYF
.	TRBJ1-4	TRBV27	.	TGTGCCAGCAGTTTATCGTCAGATCTGAATGAAAAACTGTTTTTT	CASSLSSDLNEKLFF
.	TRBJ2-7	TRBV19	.	TGTGCCAGCACCCTGAGCAGGGATACTTTGAAGCAGTACTTC	CASTLSRDTLKQYF
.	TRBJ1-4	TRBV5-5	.	TGTGCCAGCAGCCGCGGGGACGGATCAACTAATGAAAAACTGTTTTTT	CASSRGDGSTNEKLFF
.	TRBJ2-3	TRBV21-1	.	TGTGCCAGCAGCACAAGGACTAGCACAGATACGCAGTATTTT	CASSTRTSTDTQYF
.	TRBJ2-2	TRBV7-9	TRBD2	TGTGTTGCTAGCGGCAACACCGGGGAGCTGTTTTTT	CVASGNTGELFF
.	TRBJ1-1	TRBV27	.	TGTGCCAGCCATCAAGGGGGACAGAACACTGAAGCTTTCTTT	CASHQGGQNTEAFF
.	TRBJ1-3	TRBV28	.	TGTGCCAGTTGCGAGGGGGTAACTGGAAACACCATATATTTT	CASCEGVTGNTIYF
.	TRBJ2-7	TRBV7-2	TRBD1	TGTGCCAGCAGCTCAACCGGGACAGGGGGCTACGAGCAGTACTTC	CASSSTGTGGYEQYF
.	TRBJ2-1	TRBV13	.	TGTGCCAGCAGCTTACCAGCGGGTAGGCGAGGTGAGCAGTTCTTC	CASSLPAGRRGEQFF
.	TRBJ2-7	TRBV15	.	TGTGCCACCAGCAGGAGAACTCCCTCGGGAAACGAGCAGTACTTC	CATSRRTPSGNEQYF
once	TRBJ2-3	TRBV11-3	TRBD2	TGTGCCAGCAGCGAGGGGACTAGCGGGAGTCTGAGGCCTAGCACAGATACGCAGTATTTT	CASSEGTSGSLRPSTDTQYF
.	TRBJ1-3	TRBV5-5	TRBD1	TGTGCCAGCAGCTTGCCAGGACAGGGGAACACCATATATTTT	CASSLPGQGNTIYF
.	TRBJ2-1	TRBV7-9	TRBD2	TGTGCCAGCAGCTTAGTTGCGGGAGAGAATGAGCAGTTCTTC	CASSLVAGENEQFF
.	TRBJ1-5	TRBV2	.	TGTGCCAGCAGTGAAATCTATAGCAATCAGCCCCAGCATTTT	CASSEIYSNQPQHF
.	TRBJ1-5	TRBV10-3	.	TGTGCCATCAGTGAGTCGTTGGGGCGTACTGATCAGCCCCAGCATTTT	CAISESLGRTDQPQHF
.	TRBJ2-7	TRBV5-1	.	TGCGCCAGCAGCTATACAGGGTACGAGCAGTACTTC	CASSYTGYEQYF
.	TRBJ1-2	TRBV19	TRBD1	TGTGCCAGTAGTACCGGGACAGGGGGAAGCTATGGCTACACCTTC	CASSTGTGGSYGYTF
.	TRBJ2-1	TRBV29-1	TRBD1	TGCAGCGGCGACAGGACAGGCGCCTACAATGAGCAGTTCTTC	CSGDRTGAYNEQFF
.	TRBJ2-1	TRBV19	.	TGTGCCAGTAGTATTTTAGCCGCGGCCTACAATGAGCAGTTCTTC	CASSILAAAYNEQFF
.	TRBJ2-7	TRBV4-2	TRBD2	TGTGCCAGCAGCCATGACGGACTAGCGGACTACGAGCAGTACTTC	CASSHDGLADYEQYF
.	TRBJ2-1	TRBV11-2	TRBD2	TGTGCCAGCAGTTTAGCGGGAGGAGGGTACAATGAGCAGTTCTTC	CASSLAGGGYNEQFF
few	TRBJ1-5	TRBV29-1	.	TGCAGCGTTGGGCCAGGGATTTCGGAGCCCCAGCATTTT	CSVGPGISEPQHF
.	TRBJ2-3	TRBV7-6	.	TGTGCCAGCAGCTTCCAGGGGACAGATACGCAGTATTTT	CASSFQGTDTQYF
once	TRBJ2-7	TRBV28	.	TGTGCCAGCAGTTTTCCCGAGGACTATTACGAGCAGTACTTC	CASSFPEDYYEQYF
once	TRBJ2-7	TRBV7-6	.	TGTGCCAGCAGCTTAGGGACAGTTTCCTACGAGCAGTACTTC	CASSLGTVSYEQYF
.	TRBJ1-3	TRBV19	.	TGTGCCAGTAGTATTGGGGCAGGGCCTGGAAACACCATATATTTT	CASSIGAGPGNTIYF
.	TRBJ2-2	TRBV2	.	TGTGCCAGCAGTGAAACGGGTCTAGCATCCGGGGAGCTGTTTTTT	CASSETGLASGELFF
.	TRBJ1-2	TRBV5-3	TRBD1	TGTGCCAGAAGTACTGACAGGGTGCCCTATGGCTACACCTTC	CARSTDRVPYGYTF